A selection of T cell receptor beta chains follows, all from one sample in a study of blood T cell repertoires in COVID-19. The protocol was immunoSEQ multiplex PCR, while the TCRdb copy is restricted to in-frame clones and leaves out a portion. The sample holds about 200,000 clones, roughly 80% seen once. The sequencing input was peripheral blood. Every receptor here comes from a woman between 65 and 79 years old with acute or convalescent COVID-19. The CDR3 runs from the conserved cysteine through the conserved F or W. A D gene is named only where the DNA matches it firmly. Some rows mark clone size as missing; the rest say once, few, many or name a class of expanded clone.

D | size | J | V | DNA | CDR3
- | - | TRBJ2-5 | TRBV18 | TGTGCCAGCTCACCCCGGGAGAGTTCCCGGGAGACCCAGTACTTC | CASSPRESSRETQYF
- | - | TRBJ1-4 | TRBV2 | TGTGCCAGCAGTGAGGAGAGACGACTGTTTTTT | CASSEERRLFF
- | - | TRBJ2-3 | TRBV5-1 | TGCGCCAGCAGCCCGACTGGGGATACGCAGTATTTT | CASSPTGDTQYF
- | - | TRBJ2-7 | TRBV6-1 | TGTGCCAGCAGTGAACTCATAACACCGTACTTC | CASSELITPYF
- | once | TRBJ1-5 | TRBV30 | TGTGCCTGGAGTGTCACACAGAGCAATCAGCCCCAGCATTTT | CAWSVTQSNQPQHF
TRBD2 | - | TRBJ2-7 | TRBV6-6 | TGTGCCAGCAGTCGACTAGCGGATGACTACGAGCAGTACTTC | CASSRLADDYEQYF
TRBD2 | - | TRBJ2-7 | TRBV27 | TGTGCCAGCAGGCCCTCTACTAGCGGGAGATACGAGCAGTACTTC | CASRPSTSGRYEQYF
- | - | TRBJ1-1 | TRBV7-9 | TGTGCCAGCAGCTTTCCCACGGGCGGGTACGGGTTGGAAGCTTTCTTT | CASSFPTGGYGLEAFF
TRBD1 | - | TRBJ1-2 | TRBV18 | TGTGCCAGCTCATCCGCCGGGACAGGCTATGGCTACACCTTC | CASSSAGTGYGYTF
TRBD1 | once | TRBJ1-2 | TRBV2 | TGTGCCAGCAGTGAAGCGGGACAGGGGAACTATGGCTACACCTTC | CASSEAGQGNYGYTF
TRBD2 | - | TRBJ2-6 | TRBV7-2 | TGTGCCAGCAGCTTAGTTGCGGGGGTCTCTGGGGCCAACGTCCTGACTTTC | CASSLVAGVSGANVLTF
TRBD2 | - | TRBJ2-3 | TRBV15 | TGTGCCACCAGCAGGTCGGGACTAGCGGGAGGGCCTATCGGCACAGATACGCAGTATTTT | CATSRSGLAGGPIGTDTQYF
TRBD1 | - | TRBJ1-5 | TRBV29-1 | TGCAGCGTTGAAGAGACAGGGGATGGGCCCCAGCATTTT | CSVEETGDGPQHF
- | - | TRBJ2-7 | TRBV9 | TGTGCCAGCAGCGCACTCGACAGGCCTCAGTACTTC | CASSALDRPQYF
TRBD1 | - | TRBJ1-1 | TRBV18 | TGTGCCAGCTCACCTTCGGGGACAGGGTTTACTGAAGCTTTCTTT | CASSPSGTGFTEAFF
TRBD1 | - | TRBJ1-3 | TRBV19 | TGTGCCAGTAGCCCAACCGACAGGGCCTCTGGAAACACCATATATTTT | CASSPTDRASGNTIYF
- | - | TRBJ2-2 | TRBV30 | TGTGCCTGTGTTGACGACAGATCGCTCAACACCGGGGAGCTGTTTTTT | CACVDDRSLNTGELFF
TRBD2 | - | TRBJ2-1 | TRBV3-1/TRBV3-2 | TGTGCCAGCAGCCAAGCGGGGCTAGCGGGGTACAATGAGCAGTTCTTC | CASSQAGLAGYNEQFF
- | few | TRBJ1-3 | TRBV9 | TGTGCCAGCAGCGTAGAACCAGGCGTCTCTGGAAACACCATATATTTT | CASSVEPGVSGNTIYF
TRBD2 | - | TRBJ2-1 | TRBV6-5 | TGTGCCAGCAGGGGACTAGCGGGAAGCAATGAGCAGTTCTTC | CASRGLAGSNEQFF
- | - | TRBJ2-4 | TRBV28 | TGTGCCAGCAGCCGGTCTCAATGGAGGTTGAGGCGGAACATTCAGTACTTC | CASSRSQWRLRRNIQYF
- | - | TRBJ2-7 | TRBV5-1 | TGCGCCAGCAGCTCGGACAGCTACGAGCAGTACTTC | CASSSDSYEQYF
TRBD2 | - | TRBJ2-1 | TRBV19 | TGTGCCAGTAGAACTAGCGGGAGGCTCTCCTACAATGAGCAGTTCTTC | CASRTSGRLSYNEQFF
TRBD1 | - | TRBJ1-1 | TRBV19 | TGTGCCAGTAGTACCTTTGGGACAGTAAAGAACACTGAAGCTTTCTTT | CASSTFGTVKNTEAFF
TRBD2 | - | TRBJ2-2 | TRBV18 | TGTGCCAGCTCACCACCGGGAGGGAGCGTTCGCACCGGGGAGCTGTTTTTT | CASSPPGGSVRTGELFF
- | - | TRBJ1-6 | TRBV6-5 | TGTGCCAGCAGTTACAGCAGGGAAGGGAATTCACCCCTCCACTTT | CASSYSREGNSPLHF
TRBD1 | - | TRBJ1-1 | TRBV5-1 | TGCGCCAGCAGCTGGGGACAGCTGAACACTGAAGCTTTCTTT | CASSWGQLNTEAFF
- | - | TRBJ2-1 | TRBV7-9 | TGTGCCAGCAGCCCCCGGACAGCAAGCTCCTACAATGAGCAGTTCTTC | CASSPRTASSYNEQFF
TRBD2 | - | TRBJ2-7 | TRBV5-1 | TGCGCCAGCACCCGGGGGGGTGACCCGAGCGTTTACGAGCAGTACTTC | CASTRGGDPSVYEQYF
- | - | TRBJ1-1 | TRBV6-6 | TGTGCCAGCAGTTACAGCCATATTGACACTGAAGCTTTCTTT | CASSYSHIDTEAFF
- | - | TRBJ1-1 | TRBV28 | TGTGCCAGCAGTTTATGGTTGGCGGGTGGGCTCATGAACACTGAAGCTTTCTTT | CASSLWLAGGLMNTEAFF
TRBD2 | - | TRBJ2-7 | TRBV5-1 | TGCGCCAGCAGCCCCAGCGGGGATACCTACGAGCAGTACTTC | CASSPSGDTYEQYF